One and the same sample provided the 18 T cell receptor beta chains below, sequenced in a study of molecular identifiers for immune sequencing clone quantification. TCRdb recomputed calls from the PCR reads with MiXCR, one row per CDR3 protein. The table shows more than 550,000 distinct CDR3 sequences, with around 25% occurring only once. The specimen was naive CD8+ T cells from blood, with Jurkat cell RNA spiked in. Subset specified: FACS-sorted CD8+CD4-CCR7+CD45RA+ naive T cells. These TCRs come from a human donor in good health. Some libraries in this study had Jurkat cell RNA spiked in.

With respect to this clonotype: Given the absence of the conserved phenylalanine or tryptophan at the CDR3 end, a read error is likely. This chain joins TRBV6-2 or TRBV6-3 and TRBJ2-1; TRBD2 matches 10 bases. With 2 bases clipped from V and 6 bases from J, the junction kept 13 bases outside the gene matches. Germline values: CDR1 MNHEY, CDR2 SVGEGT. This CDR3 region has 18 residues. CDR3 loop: CASSYPGSARLAGNEQFS. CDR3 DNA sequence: TGTGCCAGCAGTTACCCAGGTTCGGCGAGACTAGCGGGCAATGAGCAGTTCTCC.

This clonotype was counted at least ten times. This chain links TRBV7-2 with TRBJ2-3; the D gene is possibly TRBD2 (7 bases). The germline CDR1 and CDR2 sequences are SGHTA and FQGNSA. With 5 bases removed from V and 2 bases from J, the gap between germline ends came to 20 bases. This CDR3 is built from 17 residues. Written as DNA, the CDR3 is TGTGCCAGCAGCCCCTTAGGCCGCGGGGGCTACACAGATACGCAGTATTTT. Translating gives CASSPLGRGGYTDTQYF.

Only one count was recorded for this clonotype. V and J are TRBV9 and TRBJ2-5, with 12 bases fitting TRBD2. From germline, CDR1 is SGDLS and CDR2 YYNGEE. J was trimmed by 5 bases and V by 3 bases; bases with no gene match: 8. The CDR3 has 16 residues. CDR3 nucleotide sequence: TGTGCCAGCAGCGCAGATCGACTAGCGGGGGTTGAGACCCAGTACTTC. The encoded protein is CASSADRLAGVETQYF.

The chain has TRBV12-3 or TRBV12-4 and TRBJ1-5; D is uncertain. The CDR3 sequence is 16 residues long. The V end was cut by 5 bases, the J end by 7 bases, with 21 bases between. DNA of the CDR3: TGTGCCAGCAGTCCCGGACTGACAAGGCTAAACCAGCCCCAGCATTTT. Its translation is CASSPGLTRLNQPQHF.

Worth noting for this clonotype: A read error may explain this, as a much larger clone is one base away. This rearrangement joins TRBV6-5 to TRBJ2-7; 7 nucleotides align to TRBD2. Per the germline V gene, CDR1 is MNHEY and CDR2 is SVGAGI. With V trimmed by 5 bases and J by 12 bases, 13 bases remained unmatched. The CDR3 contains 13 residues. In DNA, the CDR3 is TGTGCCAGCAGTACTGCTCGTAGCGGGTCGCTGTACTTC. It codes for CASSTARSGSLYF.

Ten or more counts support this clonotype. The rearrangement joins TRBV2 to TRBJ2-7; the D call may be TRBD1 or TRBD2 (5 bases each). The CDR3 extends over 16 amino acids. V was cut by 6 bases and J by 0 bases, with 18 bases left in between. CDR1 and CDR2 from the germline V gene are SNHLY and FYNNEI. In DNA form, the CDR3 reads TGTGCCAGCAGCCAAGAGAGGGGTAGAAGCTCCTACGAGCAGTACTTC. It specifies CASSQERGRSSYEQYF.

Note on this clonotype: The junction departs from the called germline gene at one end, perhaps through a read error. As DNA, the CDR3 is TGTGCCGGCAGTTTTGGCGGGAGCACCGAGCAGTACTTC. Translating gives CAGSFGGSTEQYF. The chain links TRBV12-3 or TRBV12-4 to TRBJ2-7; 7 bases map to TRBD2. The CDR3 is made up of 13 amino acids.

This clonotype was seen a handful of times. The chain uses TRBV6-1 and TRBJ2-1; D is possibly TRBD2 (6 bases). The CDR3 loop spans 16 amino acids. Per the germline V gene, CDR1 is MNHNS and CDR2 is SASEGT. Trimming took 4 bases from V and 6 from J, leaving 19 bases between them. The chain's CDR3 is CASSGPAGRGGNEQFF. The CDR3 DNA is TGTGCCAGCAGTGGACCAGCCGGGAGAGGCGGCAATGAGCAGTTCTTC.

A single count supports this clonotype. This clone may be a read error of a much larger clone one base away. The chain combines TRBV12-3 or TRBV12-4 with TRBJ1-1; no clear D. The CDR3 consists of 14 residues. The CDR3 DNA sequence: TGTGCCAGCACCCCGCTGACAAACCCCACTGAAGCTTCCTTT. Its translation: CASTPLTNPTEASF.

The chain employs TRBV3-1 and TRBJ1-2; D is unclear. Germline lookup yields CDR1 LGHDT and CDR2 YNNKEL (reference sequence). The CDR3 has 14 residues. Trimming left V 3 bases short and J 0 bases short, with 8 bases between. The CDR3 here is CASSQDSPNYGYTF. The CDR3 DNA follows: TGTGCCAGCAGCCAGGACTCACCTAACTATGGCTACACCTTC.

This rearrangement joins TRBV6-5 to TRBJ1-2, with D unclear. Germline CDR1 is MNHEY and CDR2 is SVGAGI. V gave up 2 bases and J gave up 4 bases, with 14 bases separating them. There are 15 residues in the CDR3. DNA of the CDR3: TGTGCCAGCAGTTACGGGCGGGGTGTCTTCTATGGCTACACCTTC. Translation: CASSYGRGVFYGYTF.

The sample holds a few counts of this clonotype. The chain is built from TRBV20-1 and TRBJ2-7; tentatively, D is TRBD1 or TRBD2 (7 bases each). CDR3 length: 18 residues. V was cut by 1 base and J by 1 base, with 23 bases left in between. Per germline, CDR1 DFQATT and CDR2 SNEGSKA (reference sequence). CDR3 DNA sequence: TGCAGTGCTAGAGGGACAGGTCATGGGACTAAGAATTCCTACGAGCAGTACTTC. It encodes CSARGTGHGTKNSYEQYF.

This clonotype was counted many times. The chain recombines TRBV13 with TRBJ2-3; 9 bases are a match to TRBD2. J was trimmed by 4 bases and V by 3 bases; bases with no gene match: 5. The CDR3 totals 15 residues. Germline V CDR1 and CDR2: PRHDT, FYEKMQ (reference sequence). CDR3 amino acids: CASSFVRGGSDTQYF. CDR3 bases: TGTGCCAGCAGCTTCGTGCGGGGGGGATCAGATACGCAGTATTTT. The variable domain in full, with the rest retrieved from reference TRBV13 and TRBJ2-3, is AAGVIQSPRHLIKEKRETATLKCYPIPRHDTVYWYQQGPGQDPQFLISFYEKMQSDKGSIPDRFSAQQFSDYHSELNMSSLELGDSALYFCASSFVRGGSDTQYFGPGTRLTVL.

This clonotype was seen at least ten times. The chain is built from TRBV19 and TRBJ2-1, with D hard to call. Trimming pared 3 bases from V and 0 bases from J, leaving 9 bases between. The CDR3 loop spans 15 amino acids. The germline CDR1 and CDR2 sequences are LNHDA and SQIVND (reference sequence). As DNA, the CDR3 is TGTGCCAGTAGTATCGGGCCGATCTCCTACAATGAGCAGTTCTTC. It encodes CASSIGPISYNEQFF.

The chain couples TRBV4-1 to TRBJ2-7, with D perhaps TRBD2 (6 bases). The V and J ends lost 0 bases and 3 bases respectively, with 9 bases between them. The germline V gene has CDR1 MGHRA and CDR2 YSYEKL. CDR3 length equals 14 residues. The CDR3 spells CASSQEEGYYEQYF. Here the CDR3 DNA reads TGCGCCAGCAGCCAAGAGGAGGGGTACTACGAGCAGTACTTC.

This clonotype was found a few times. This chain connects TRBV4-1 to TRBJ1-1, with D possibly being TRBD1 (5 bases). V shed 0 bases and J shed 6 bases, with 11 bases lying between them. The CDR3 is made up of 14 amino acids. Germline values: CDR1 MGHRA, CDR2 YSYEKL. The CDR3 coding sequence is TGCGCCAGCAGCCAAGAACGCAGGGCCTCTGAAGCTTTCTTT. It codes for CASSQERRASEAFF.

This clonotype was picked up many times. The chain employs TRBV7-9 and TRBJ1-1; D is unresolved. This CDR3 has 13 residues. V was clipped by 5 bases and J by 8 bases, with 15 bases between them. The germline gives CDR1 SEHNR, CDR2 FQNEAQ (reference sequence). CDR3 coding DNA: TGTGCCAGCAGCCCCCTTGAGGTCCCGGAAGCTTTCTTT. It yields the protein CASSPLEVPEAFF.

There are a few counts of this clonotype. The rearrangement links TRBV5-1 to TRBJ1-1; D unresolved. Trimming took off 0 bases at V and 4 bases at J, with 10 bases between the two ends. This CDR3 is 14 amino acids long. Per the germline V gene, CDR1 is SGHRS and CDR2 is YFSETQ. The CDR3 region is CASSLEVASTEAFF. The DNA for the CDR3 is TGCGCCAGCAGCTTGGAGGTGGCGTCCACTGAAGCTTTCTTT.